This T cell receptor beta chain came from a study of shared clonotypes between healthy human individuals. Broader study findings: Naive subsets generally exceeded memory subsets in estimated richness.

As concerns this clone: Its matching antigen is unknown.

This CDR3 region has 16 residues. V was pared by 4 bases and J by 3 bases, with 17 bases between. Germline V gene sequence: CDR1 SGDLS, CDR2 YYNGEE. CD45RO-negative, CCR7-positively selected cells formed the naive CD8 fraction, excluding terminally differentiated effector memory CD45RA+ cells. Sequenced by immunoSEQ multiplex PCR; TCRdb stores in-frame clones only, minus some. The table has a few million clones, 90% to 95% seen once. The TCR originated in a man aged 18 to 35 in good health. Some clones in this sample may be carry-over from other donors' samples. Sample: naive CD8+ T cells from PBMCs. The rearrangement joins TRBV9 to TRBJ1-3; tentatively, D is TRBD1 (6 bases). For the CDR3, the DNA is TGTGCCAGCAGCCCGAGGGGAGGGGGATTTGGAAACACCATATATTTT. The encoded protein is CASSPRGGGFGNTIYF.